This T cell receptor beta chain derives from a study of blood T cell repertoires in COVID-19. Study at large: Acute and convalescent COVID-19 samples came from the United States, Italy and Spain.

The sample holds a few counts of this clone. Produced via immunoSEQ multiplex PCR; TCRdb's table is partial and in-frame only. Found here are under 250,000 clones, 83% of them singletons; the top ten hold 2% to 3%. V dropped 1 base and J dropped 3 bases, with 6 bases sitting between them. This CDR3 region has 14 residues. Germline loops: CDR1 SGHTA, CDR2 FQGTGA. The specimen was peripheral blood. V and J are TRBV7-3 and TRBJ2-2, with unresolved D. The origin of this receptor is a woman aged 40-49 years with active or convalescent COVID-19. The chain's CDR3 is CASSLRPDTGELFF. CDR3 nucleotide sequence: TGTGCCAGCAGCTTAAGGCCTGACACCGGGGAGCTGTTTTTT.